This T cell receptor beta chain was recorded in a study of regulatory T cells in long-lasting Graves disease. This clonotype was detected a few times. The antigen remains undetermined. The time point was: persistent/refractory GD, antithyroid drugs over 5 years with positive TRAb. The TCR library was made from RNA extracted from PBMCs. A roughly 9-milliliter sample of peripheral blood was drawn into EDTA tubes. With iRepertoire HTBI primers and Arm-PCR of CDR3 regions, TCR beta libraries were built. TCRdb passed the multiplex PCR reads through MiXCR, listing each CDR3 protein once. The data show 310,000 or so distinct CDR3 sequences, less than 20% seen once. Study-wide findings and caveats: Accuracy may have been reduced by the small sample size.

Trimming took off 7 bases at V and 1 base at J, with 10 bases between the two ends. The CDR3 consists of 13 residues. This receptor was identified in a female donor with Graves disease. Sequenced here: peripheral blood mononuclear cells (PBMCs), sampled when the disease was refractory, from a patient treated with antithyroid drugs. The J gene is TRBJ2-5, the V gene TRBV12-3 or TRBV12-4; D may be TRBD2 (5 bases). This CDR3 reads CASNRGLQETQYF. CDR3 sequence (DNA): TGTGCCAGCAATCGAGGACTCCAAGAGACCCAGTACTTC.